This T cell receptor (beta chain) came from a study of tumor-infiltrating lymphocytes in primary liver carcinoma (dated by TCRdb to between 2016 and 2019). Some background on the complete study: Surgical resection was performed in China between late 2015 and 2016 on roughly 5 patients with histopathologically diagnosed primary liver carcinoma. Of the five patients, three men and two women aged 30 to 69 years, four had hepatocellular carcinoma and one had combined HCC and intrahepatic cholangiocarcinoma. Tumors of the five patients were stage T1-T3 N0M0 with maximum diameters of roughly 4.2 to 11 cm. Samples yielded roughly 3.5 to 7.5 million productive TCRbeta reads; read depth did not differ significantly between tissue types. Across five regions of each liver tumor, along with adjacent normal tissue and blood, the study brought together TCRbeta repertoire sequencing, expression microarrays and whole-exome sequencing. A total of around 35 specimens from 5 patients went through TCRbeta repertoire sequencing, namely 25 tumor regions, 5 adjacent noncancerous liver tissues and 5 peripheral blood samples. Technical replicate repertoires showed high reproducibility, with mean shared-clone rates about 0.92 and correlation coefficients above 0.95.

Including cysteine and phenylalanine, the CDR3 has 14 amino acids. CDR3 DNA only is kept here, 42 bases in frame from base 1. The germline V gene encodes CDR1 SGHNT and CDR2 YENEEA. Starting from around 500 ng total RNA, TCRbeta-specific cDNA was produced by reverse transcription with a constant-region primer and ProtoScript II reverse transcriptase. Three nested multiplex PCR rounds, following a slightly modified ARM-PCR procedure, were used to build the TCRbeta libraries. Each of the first two PCR rounds ran for about 10 cycles using multiplex TRBV1-TRBV30 forward primers together with a Cbeta reverse primer. Sample barcodes and Illumina adapters were attached in a final 25-cycle PCR using Deep VentR polymerase. Amplicons of 200-500 bp were gel-purified with a QIAquick gel extraction kit before sequencing. The TCRbeta amplicons were sequenced with 250-bp paired-end reads on an Illumina HiSeq 2500. The original methods were these. Trimmomatic v0.33 was used to quality-trim the reads, and FLASH v1.2.11 was used to merge paired reads so that full CDR3 sequences could be recovered. V, D and J germline segments were assigned to the rearranged TCRbeta sequences using MiGEC v1.2.1b. Clonotype statistics and Shannon-Wiener diversity indices were calculated with VDJtools v1.0.0. Except for diversity analysis, only the 250 most abundant clonotypes of each sample were used in subsequent analyses to reduce sampling bias. The public reads were quality trimmed at Q25 with fastp and then assembled into clones with MiXCR by TCRdb, keeping productive beta chains. Rows matching on CDR3 protein sequence are summarized as one entry with the most common DNA and genes. TCRdb, not the authors, supplied the V and J calls. Within this sample are approximately 330,000 distinct CDR3 sequences, with about 65% of them counted one time only. The leading ten clones occupy about 6% of the sample.

RNA from unsorted whole blood was extracted with TRIzol reagent, and germline DNA was obtained with the DNeasy Blood & Tissue kit. Patients had chronic HBV infection and were treatment-naive at sampling. Before surgery, about 4 milliliters of peripheral blood were collected into K2EDTA tubes. Points the paper makes about the study in general: Bulk unsorted samples precluded comparing CD4+ and CD8+ T cell repertoires. The top 250 clones accounted for a significantly greater share of the repertoire in tumors than in blood (p = 0.039). Only a few patients were included in the study, and the authors note that the findings should be validated in a larger study. Because sequencing covered only the TCR beta chain and unpaired alpha chains were not captured, true repertoire diversity is likely underestimated. Repertoire overlap was higher between tumor regions (mean roughly 35%) than tumor-adjacent (approximately 17%) or tumor-blood (14%) pairs, consistent with antigen-driven expansion.

Note on this clonotype: The specificity of this receptor is unknown. The germline gene is not matched at one end of the junction; a read error may be the cause.

Sequenced: peripheral blood. The TCR sequence derives from a man in his forties with primary liver carcinoma and hepatitis B virus infection. Recombination joined TRBV11-3 with TRBJ2-1; the junction holds 11 bases that match TRBD2. CDR3 reads: CASTLGTSGNEQFF. The DNA is as follows: TGTGCAAGCACCTTGGGGACTAGCGGCAATGAGCAGTTCTTC.